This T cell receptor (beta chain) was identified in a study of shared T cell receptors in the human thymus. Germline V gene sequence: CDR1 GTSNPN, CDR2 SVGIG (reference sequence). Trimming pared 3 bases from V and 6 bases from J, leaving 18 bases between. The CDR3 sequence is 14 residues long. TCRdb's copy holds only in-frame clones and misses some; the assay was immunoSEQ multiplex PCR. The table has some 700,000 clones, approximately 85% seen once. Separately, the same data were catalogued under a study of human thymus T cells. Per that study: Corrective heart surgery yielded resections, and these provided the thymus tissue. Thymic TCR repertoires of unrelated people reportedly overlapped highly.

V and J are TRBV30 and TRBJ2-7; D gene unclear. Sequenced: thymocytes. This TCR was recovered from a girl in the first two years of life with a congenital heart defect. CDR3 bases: TGTGCCTGGAGAGATAGACCGCCGGGTCCCGAGCAGTACTTC. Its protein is CAWRDRPPGPEQYF.